This TCR beta chain was sequenced in a study of control samples from healthy donors and cancer patients (dated by TCRdb to 2020 to 2022). The germline V gene provides CDR1 SNHLY and CDR2 FYNNEI. Inclusive of the bounding cysteine and phenylalanine, the CDR3 is 11 residues long. CDR3 DNA only is kept here, 33 bases in frame from base 1. Between the V and J ends, shortened by 8 bases and 6 bases respectively, the junction contains 8 bases. Concerning this clone itself: The antigen this receptor binds is unknown. The sample holds no much larger clone one base away, and base qualities are not on file.

The library was generated by the immunoSEQ multiplex PCR assay. The clones in this table, taken by TCRdb from immuneACCESS, are in-frame only. Not every clone is retained; where verified, under half of the shortfall comes from an unresolved V gene, and the cause of the rest is unknown. This sample gives approximately 110,000 clones in total; roughly 90% of them show up just once. The top ten hold 15% to 20% of the sample. The sequence derives from a woman aged 50 to 65 in good health. The sequenced sample was blood. This sequence uses TRBV2 and TRBJ2-1; no D gene call is confident. The CDR3 loop reads CASGVRNEQFF. Here is the DNA: TGTGCCAGCGGTGTTCGCAATGAGCAGTTCTTC.